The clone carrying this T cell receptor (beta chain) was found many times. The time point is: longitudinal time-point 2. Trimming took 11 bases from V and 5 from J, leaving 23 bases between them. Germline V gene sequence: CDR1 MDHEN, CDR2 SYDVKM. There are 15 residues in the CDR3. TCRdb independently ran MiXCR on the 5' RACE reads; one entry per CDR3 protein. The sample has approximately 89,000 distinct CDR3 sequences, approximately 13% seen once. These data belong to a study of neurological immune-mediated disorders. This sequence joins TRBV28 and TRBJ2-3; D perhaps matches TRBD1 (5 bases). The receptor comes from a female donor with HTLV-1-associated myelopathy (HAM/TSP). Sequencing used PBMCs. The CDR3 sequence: CAVTDSKSSGDTQYF. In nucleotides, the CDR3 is TGTGCCGTCACCGACAGCAAATCCTCGGGAGATACGCAGTATTTT.